The 27 T cell receptor beta chains in this list originate from one sample, sequenced in a study of CD8+ T cells in alopecia areata. As the sequencing template, cDNA was produced by extracting RNA and reverse transcribing it. Generated by immunoSEQ multiplex PCR, the TCRdb table keeps only in-frame clones and is missing some. Among about 130,000 clones listed, 49% were seen once. The sample in question was CD8+ T cells sorted from blood, obtained at week 0. The source is a human donor with alopecia areata.

Of note for this clone: The junction departs from the called germline gene at one end, perhaps through a read error. The rearrangement links TRBV7-8 to TRBJ2-2, with 8 nucleotides matching TRBD2. The length of the CDR3 is 17 residues. Germline V gene data show CDR1 as SGHVS and CDR2 as FQNEAQ. The CDR3 DNA reads as TGTCCCAGCAGCCGTAGCGGGGTCAACGCGAACACCGGGGAGCTGTTTTTT. Translation gives CPSSRSGVNANTGELFF.

The chain is built from TRBV25-1 and TRBJ1-3; 9 nucleotides align to TRBD1. The V and J ends lost 1 base and 16 bases, in that order; junction bases with no gene match: 5. CDR3 size: 12 residues. From germline, CDR1 is MGHDK and CDR2 SYGVNS. CDR3 DNA sequence: TGTGCCAGCAGTGAATTTACAGGGGGCGAGTATTTT. Its protein product is CASSEFTGGEYF.

The V gene is TRBV7-9, the J gene TRBJ1-3; D gene ambiguous. Germline V gives CDR1 SEHNR, CDR2 FQNEAQ (reference sequence). Trimming removed 1 base at V and 4 bases at J, with 8 bases between. This CDR3 is built from 14 residues. CDR3 bases: TGTGCCAGCAGCTTAGGCCATCTCGGAAACACCATATATTTT. This encodes CASSLGHLGNTIYF.

The rearrangement uses TRBV5-1 and TRBJ2-1; D not resolved. The germline V gene has CDR1 SGHRS and CDR2 YFSETQ. V lost 3 bases, J lost 4 bases, and 5 bases lay in between. This CDR3 has 12 amino acids. The CDR3 DNA is TGCGCCAGCAGCTCAGAGTACAATGAGCAGTTCTTC. This sequence encodes CASSSEYNEQFF.

The chain joins TRBV5-4 to TRBJ2-3; the match to TRBD2 covers 14 bases. The CDR3 extends over 16 amino acids. The V segment lost 4 bases and the J segment 2 bases; nucleotides outside the gene matches: 3. Germline loops: CDR1 SGHNT, CDR2 YYREEE (reference sequence). The CDR3 DNA is TGTGCCAGCAGCCGACTAGCGGGGGGGCTCACAGATACGCAGTATTTT. It encodes CASSRLAGGLTDTQYF.

This clone was seen once. The chain combines TRBV29-1 with TRBJ1-4; no clear D. V was trimmed by 7 bases and J by 8 bases, leaving 11 bases between them. This CDR3 region has 11 residues. Per the germline V gene, CDR1 is SQVTM and CDR2 is ANQGSEA. This CDR3 reads CSAGVGEKLFF. The CDR3 region has the DNA TGCAGCGCTGGAGTGGGGGAAAAACTGTTTTTT.

The chain combines TRBV29-1 with TRBJ1-2, with a possible D match to TRBD1 (6 bases). Germline assignment: CDR1 SQVTM and CDR2 ANQGSEA. With 5 bases removed from V and 8 bases from J, the gap between germline ends came to 9 bases. This CDR3 has 10 amino acids. The CDR3 is CSVWTEGYTF. CDR3 in DNA: TGCAGCGTTTGGACAGAAGGCTACACCTTC.

CDR3 bases: TGCGCCAGCAGCTTGGTGGAAGGGAACACAGATACGCAGTATTTT. The encoded protein is CASSLVEGNTDTQYF. The chain has TRBV5-1 and TRBJ2-3; D uncertain. This CDR3 spans 15 amino acids. The V and J ends lost 0 bases and 2 bases respectively, with 10 bases between them. Germline V gene data show CDR1 as SGHRS and CDR2 as YFSETQ.

The rearrangement uses TRBV2 and TRBJ1-1, with unresolved D. Trimming stripped 3 bases from V and 6 bases from J, with 8 bases between. Germline-derived CDR1 and CDR2 are SNHLY and FYNNEI. CDR3 size: 12 residues. CDR3 sequence (DNA): TGTGCCAGCAGTGATTTGGGCCCTGAAGCTTTCTTT. This gives the protein CASSDLGPEAFF.

This clone is a singleton in its sample. V gene TRBV27 combines with J gene TRBJ1-5; D may be TRBD1 (6 bases). Germline CDR1 is MNHEY and CDR2 is SMNVEV (reference sequence). V dropped 5 bases and J dropped 1 base, with 15 bases sitting between them. The CDR3 extends over 16 amino acids. The CDR3 is CASSPYSGASNQPQHF. The CDR3 DNA sequence: TGTGCCAGCAGTCCGTATTCAGGGGCGAGCAATCAGCCCCAGCATTTT.

V is TRBV27 and J is TRBJ1-2; 7 bases match TRBD1. CDR3 length: 16 amino acids. After removal of 1 base from V and 3 bases from J, the junction contained 8 bases not matched to a gene. Germline V lookup: CDR1 MNHEY, CDR2 SMNVEV (reference sequence). CDR3 DNA sequence: TGTGCCAGCAGTTTATTAGGGACAGCAGACGACTATGGCTACACCTTC. Its translation: CASSLLGTADDYGYTF.

This clone appeared a few times. The chain combines TRBV7-9 with TRBJ2-1; 13 nucleotides match TRBD2. V trimming: 1 base; J trimming: 6 bases; junction bases outside the gene matches: 0. The CDR3 covers 15 residues. CDR1 and CDR2 (germline): SEHNR, FQNEAQ (reference sequence). This chain's CDR3 is CASSLGTSGSNEQFF. The CDR3 DNA reads TGTGCCAGCAGCTTAGGGACTAGCGGGAGCAATGAGCAGTTCTTC.

This clone was observed a few times. The rearrangement uses TRBV29-1 and TRBJ2-3, with 9 bases aligning to TRBD2. The CDR3 is 14 amino acids. Germline CDR1 SQVTM, CDR2 ANQGSEA. V gave up 3 bases and J gave up 7 bases; unmatched junction bases: 8. DNA of the CDR3: TGCAGCGTTGATCTCGGGACTAGCATACATACGCAGTATTTT. This sequence encodes CSVDLGTSIHTQYF.

This rearrangement joins TRBV7-9 to TRBJ2-5; 7 nucleotides align to TRBD1. The CDR3 totals 14 residues. With V trimmed by 4 bases and J by 5 bases, 7 bases remained unmatched. Germline CDR1 is SEHNR and CDR2 is FQNEAQ (reference sequence). The CDR3 loop is CASSSYAGGETQYF. In nucleotides, the CDR3 is TGTGCCAGCAGCTCATACGCAGGGGGTGAGACCCAGTACTTC.

CDR3 residues: CASSLSFSNEQFF. CDR3 in DNA: TGTGCCAGCAGTTTATCTTTCTCCAATGAGCAGTTCTTC. This rearrangement joins TRBV27 to TRBJ2-1; D unresolved. Per germline, CDR1 MNHEY and CDR2 SMNVEV (reference sequence). The CDR3 consists of 13 residues. V was cut by 0 bases and J by 6 bases, with 6 bases left in between.

The chain combines TRBV9 with TRBJ2-1; 9 nucleotides align to TRBD1. This CDR3 has 12 residues. The germline V gene encodes CDR1 SGDLS and CDR2 YYNGEE. V lost 4 bases and J lost 9; bases outside the gene matches: 2. CDR3 sequence reads: CASSNRGLEQFF. CDR3 DNA: TGTGCCAGCAGCAACAGGGGGCTTGAGCAGTTCTTC. The variable domain in full, with the rest retrieved from reference TRBV9 and TRBJ2-1, is DSGVTQTPKHLITATGQRVTLRCSPRSGDLSVYWYQQSLDQGLQFLIQYYNGEERAKGNILERFSAQQFPDLHSELNLSSLELGDSALYFCASSNRGLEQFFGPGTRLTVL.

Turning to this clone: This may come from a read error, since a much larger clone is one base off. The chain recombines TRBV6-5 with TRBJ2-2, with 8 bases aligning to TRBD2. Germline assignment: CDR1 MNHEY and CDR2 SVGAGI. Trimming took 5 bases from V and 3 from J; bases not matched to a gene: 2. There are 14 residues in the CDR3. As DNA, the CDR3 is TGTGCCAGCAGTGACGGGGGGGACACCGGGGAGCTGTTTTTT. Protein sequence: CASSDGGDTGELFF.

This clone has just a few counts. The rearrangement uses TRBV11-2 and TRBJ2-1, with D maybe TRBD2 (8 bases). Per germline, CDR1 SGHAT and CDR2 FQNNGV. This CDR3 has 16 residues. V was shortened by 5 bases and J by 10 bases, with 24 bases between the two germline ends. The CDR3 coding sequence is TGTGCCAGCAGCCCCGGGAGGGGGCGTAAGGTGGGGGAGCAGTTCTTC. Translation gives CASSPGRGRKVGEQFF.

The V and J genes are TRBV9 and TRBJ1-5; TRBD1 matches 7 bases. Germline V gene data show CDR1 as SGDLS and CDR2 as YYNGEE. V was pared by 3 bases and J by 7 bases, with 7 bases of the junction left unmatched. The CDR3 runs to 14 residues. In DNA form, the CDR3 reads TGTGCCAGCAGCGGCCCGACAGGGCGCCAGCCCCAGCATTTT. It specifies CASSGPTGRQPQHF.

This clone has only a few counts. The gene calls are TRBV27 and TRBJ2-1, with D uncertain. V dropped 5 bases and J dropped 5 bases, with 16 bases sitting between them. This CDR3 is 15 amino acids long. Germline V gene lookup returns CDR1 MNHEY and CDR2 SMNVEV (reference sequence). The CDR3 loop reads CASSQFLSPHNEQFF. The DNA of the CDR3 is TGTGCCAGCAGTCAATTCTTGAGCCCGCACAATGAGCAGTTCTTC.

Only a few counts were recorded for this clone. The gene calls are TRBV13 and TRBJ2-7; tentatively, D is TRBD2 (5 bases). The V gene lost 5 bases and the J gene lost 1 base, with 6 bases spanning the gap. The germline V gene encodes CDR1 PRHDT and CDR2 FYEKMQ (reference sequence). The CDR3 consists of 12 residues. DNA of the CDR3: TGTGCCAGCAGCCGGGAATCCTACGAGCAGTACTTC. This sequence encodes CASSRESYEQYF.

The chain combines TRBV30 with TRBJ2-7; D tentatively fits TRBD1 or TRBD2 (5 bases each). Germline V gene lookup returns CDR1 GTSNPN and CDR2 SVGIG (reference sequence). V was trimmed by 2 bases and J by 4 bases, leaving 12 bases between them. The CDR3 is 13 amino acids. In nucleotides, the CDR3 is TGTGCCTGGAGTCCAGGGACGGGGTACGAGCAGTACTTC. Its translation is CAWSPGTGYEQYF.

Notes on this clone: Other DNA sequences in this specimen translate into the identical CDR3. Here the CDR3 reads CASSLGGFYEQYF. The CDR3 DNA reads TGTGCCAGCAGCTTGGGTGGCTTCTACGAGCAGTACTTC. J is TRBJ2-7 and V is TRBV5-6; no clear D gene. Germline loops: CDR1 SGHDT, CDR2 YYEEEE. This CDR3 is 13 amino acids long. V shed 0 bases and J shed 3 bases, with 7 bases lying between them.

The genes are TRBV11-2 and TRBJ1-6; unclear D gene. The V end was cut by 2 bases, the J end by 9 bases, with 8 bases between. Germline assignment: CDR1 SGHAT and CDR2 FQNNGV. The CDR3 extends over 13 amino acids. The CDR3 here is CASSLHPLSPLHF. Here the CDR3 DNA reads TGTGCCAGCAGCTTACACCCGCTTTCACCCCTCCACTTT.

The genes are TRBV7-3 and TRBJ1-2; D might be TRBD1 (6 bases). The germline V gene has CDR1 SGHTA and CDR2 FQGTGA. Between the trimmed V and J ends, which lost 0 bases and 3 bases, there was a span of 14 bases. The CDR3 has 16 amino acids. CDR3 amino acids: CASSLTPRAGDYGYTF. CDR3 sequence (DNA): TGTGCCAGCAGCTTAACCCCTCGGGCAGGGGACTATGGCTACACCTTC. The full variable domain, with the rest looked up from reference TRBV7-3 and TRBJ1-2, is GAGVSQTPSNKVTEKGKYVELRCDPISGHTALYWYRQSLGQGPEFLIYFQGTGAADDSGLPNDRFFAVRPEGSVSTLKIQRTERGDSAVYLCASSLTPRAGDYGYTFGSGTRLTVV.

CDR3 amino acids: CSVEDLWAVYGYTF. The CDR3 bases are TGCAGCGTTGAAGATCTTTGGGCGGTCTATGGCTACACCTTC. The genes are TRBV29-1 and TRBJ1-2; D is unresolved. CDR1 and CDR2 from the germline V gene are SQVTM and ANQGSEA. V lost 0 bases, J lost 4 bases, and 12 bases lay in between. This CDR3 spans 14 amino acids. The entire variable domain, with the rest obtained from reference TRBV29-1 and TRBJ1-2, is as follows: SAVISQKPSRDICQRGTSLTIQCQVDSQVTMMFWYRQQPGQSLTLIATANQGSEATYESGFVIDKFPISRPNLTFSTLTVSNMSPEDSSIYLCSVEDLWAVYGYTFGSGTRLTVV.

This clone was counted between two and nine times. The chain couples TRBV19 to TRBJ1-1; perhaps TRBD1 as D (5 bases). Trimming took 7 bases from V and 2 from J, leaving 11 bases between them. The germline V gene has CDR1 LNHDA and CDR2 SQIVND (reference sequence). This CDR3 is built from 13 residues. The chain's CDR3 is CASTLGGNTEAFF. For the CDR3, the DNA is TGTGCCAGTACACTCGGGGGAAACACTGAAGCTTTCTTT.